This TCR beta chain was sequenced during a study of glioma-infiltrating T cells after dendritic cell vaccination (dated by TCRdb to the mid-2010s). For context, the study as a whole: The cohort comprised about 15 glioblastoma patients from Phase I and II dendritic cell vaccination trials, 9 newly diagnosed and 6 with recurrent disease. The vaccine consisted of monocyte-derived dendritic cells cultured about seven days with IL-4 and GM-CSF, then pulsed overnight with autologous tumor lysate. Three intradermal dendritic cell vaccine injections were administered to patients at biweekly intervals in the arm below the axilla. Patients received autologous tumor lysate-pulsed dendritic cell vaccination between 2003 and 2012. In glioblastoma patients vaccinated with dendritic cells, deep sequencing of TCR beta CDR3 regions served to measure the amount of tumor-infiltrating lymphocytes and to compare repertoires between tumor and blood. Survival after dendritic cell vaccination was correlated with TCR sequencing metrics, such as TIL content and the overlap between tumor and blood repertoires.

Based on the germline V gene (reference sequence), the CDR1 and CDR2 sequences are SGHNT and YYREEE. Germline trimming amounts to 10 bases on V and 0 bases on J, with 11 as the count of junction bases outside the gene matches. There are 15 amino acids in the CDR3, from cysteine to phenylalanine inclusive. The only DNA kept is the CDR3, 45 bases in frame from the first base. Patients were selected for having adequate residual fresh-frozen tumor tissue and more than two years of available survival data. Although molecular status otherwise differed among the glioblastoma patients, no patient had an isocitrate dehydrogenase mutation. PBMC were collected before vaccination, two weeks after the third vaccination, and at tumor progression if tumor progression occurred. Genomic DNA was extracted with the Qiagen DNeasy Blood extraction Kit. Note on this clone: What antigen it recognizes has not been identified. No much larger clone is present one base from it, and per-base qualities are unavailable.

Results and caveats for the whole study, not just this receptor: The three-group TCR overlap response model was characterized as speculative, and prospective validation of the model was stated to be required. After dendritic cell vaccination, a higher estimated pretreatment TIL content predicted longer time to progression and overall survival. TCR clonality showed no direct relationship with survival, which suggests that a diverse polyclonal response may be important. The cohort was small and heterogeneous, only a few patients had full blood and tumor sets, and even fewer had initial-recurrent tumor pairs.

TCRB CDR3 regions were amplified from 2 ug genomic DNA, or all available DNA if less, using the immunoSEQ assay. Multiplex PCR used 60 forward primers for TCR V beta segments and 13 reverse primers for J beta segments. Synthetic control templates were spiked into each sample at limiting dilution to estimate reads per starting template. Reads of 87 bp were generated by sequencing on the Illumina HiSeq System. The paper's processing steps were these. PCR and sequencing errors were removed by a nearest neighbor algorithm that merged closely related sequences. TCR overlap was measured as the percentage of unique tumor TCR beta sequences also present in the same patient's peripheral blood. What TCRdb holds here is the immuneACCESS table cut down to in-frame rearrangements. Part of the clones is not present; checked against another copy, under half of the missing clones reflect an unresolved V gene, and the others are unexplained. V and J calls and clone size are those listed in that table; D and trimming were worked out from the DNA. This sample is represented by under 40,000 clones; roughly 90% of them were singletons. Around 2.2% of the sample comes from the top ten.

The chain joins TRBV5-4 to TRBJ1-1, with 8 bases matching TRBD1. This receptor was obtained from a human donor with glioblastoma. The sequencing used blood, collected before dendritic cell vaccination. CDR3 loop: CAGSGTGTMNTEAFF. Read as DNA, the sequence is TGTGCCGGCTCCGGGACAGGCACCATGAACACTGAAGCTTTCTTT.